This entry features one TCR beta chain sequence. The V and J ends lost 1 base and 6 bases, in that order; junction bases with no gene match: 5. This CDR3 is built from 16 residues. Per germline, CDR1 KGHSH and CDR2 LQKENI. The data derive from a study of OX40 agonist ivuxolimab in advanced cancers. Measured with immunoSEQ multiplex PCR; TCRdb has only the in-frame clones, and not every one. The sample records about 80,000 clones, approximately 92% being singletons. The material was CD4+ or CD8+ T cells sorted from blood, obtained in a trial of the OX40 agonist ivuxolimab. J is TRBJ1-5 and V is TRBV18; TRBD1 aligns across 11 bases. The TCR was taken from an adult with an advanced solid tumor such as melanoma, head and neck, liver or kidney cancer. The CDR3 protein is CASSPRDRGKFQPQHF. The DNA of the CDR3 is TGTGCCAGCTCACCACGGGACAGGGGGAAATTTCAGCCCCAGCATTTT.